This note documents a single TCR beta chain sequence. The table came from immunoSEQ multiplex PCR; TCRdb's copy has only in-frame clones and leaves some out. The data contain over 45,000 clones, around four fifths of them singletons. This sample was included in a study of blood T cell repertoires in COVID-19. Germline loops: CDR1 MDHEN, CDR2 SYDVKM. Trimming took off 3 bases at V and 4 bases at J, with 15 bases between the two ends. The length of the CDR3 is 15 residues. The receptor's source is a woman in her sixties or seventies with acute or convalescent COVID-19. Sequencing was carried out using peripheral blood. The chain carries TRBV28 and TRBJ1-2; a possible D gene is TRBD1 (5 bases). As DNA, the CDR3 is TGTGCCAGCAGTTTTGGGGGGTCGCCGAGCTATGGCTACACCTTC. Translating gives CASSFGGSPSYGYTF.